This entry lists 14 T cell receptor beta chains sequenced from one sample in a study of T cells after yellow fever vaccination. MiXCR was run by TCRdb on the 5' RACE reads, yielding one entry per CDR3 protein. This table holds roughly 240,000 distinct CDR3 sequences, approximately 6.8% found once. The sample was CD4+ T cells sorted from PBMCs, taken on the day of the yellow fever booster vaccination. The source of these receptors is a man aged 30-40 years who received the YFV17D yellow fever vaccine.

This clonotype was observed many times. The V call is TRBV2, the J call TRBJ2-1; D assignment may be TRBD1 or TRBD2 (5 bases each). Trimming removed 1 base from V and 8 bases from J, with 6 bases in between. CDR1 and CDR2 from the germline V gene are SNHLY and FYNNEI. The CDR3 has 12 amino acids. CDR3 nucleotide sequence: TGTGCCAGCAGTGAAGGGGGGTATGAGCAGTTCTTC. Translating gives CASSEGGYEQFF. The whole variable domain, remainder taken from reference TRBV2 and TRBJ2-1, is EPEVTQTPSHQVTQMGQEVILRCVPISNHLYFYWYRQILGQKVEFLVSFYNNEISEKSEIFDDQFSVERPDGSNFTLKIRSTKLEDSAMYFCASSEGGYEQFFGPGTRLTVL.

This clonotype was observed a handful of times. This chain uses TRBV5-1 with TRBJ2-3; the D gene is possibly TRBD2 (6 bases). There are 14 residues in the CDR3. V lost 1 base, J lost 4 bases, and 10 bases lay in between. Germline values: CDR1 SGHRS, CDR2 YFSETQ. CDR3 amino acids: CASSLLPGADTQYF. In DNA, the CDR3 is TGCGCCAGCAGCTTGCTCCCGGGAGCAGATACGCAGTATTTT.

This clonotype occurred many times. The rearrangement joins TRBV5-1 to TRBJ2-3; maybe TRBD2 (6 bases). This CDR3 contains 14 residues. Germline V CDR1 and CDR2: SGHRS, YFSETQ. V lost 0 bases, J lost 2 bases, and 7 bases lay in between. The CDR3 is CASSLGDFTDTQYF. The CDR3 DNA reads TGCGCCAGCAGCTTGGGGGACTTCACAGATACGCAGTATTTT. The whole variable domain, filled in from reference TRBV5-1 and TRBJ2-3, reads KAGVTQTPRYLIKTRGQQVTLSCSPISGHRSVSWYQQTPGQGLQFLFEYFSETQRNKGNFPGRFSGRQFSNSRSEMNVSTLELGDSALYLCASSLGDFTDTQYFGPGTRLTVL.

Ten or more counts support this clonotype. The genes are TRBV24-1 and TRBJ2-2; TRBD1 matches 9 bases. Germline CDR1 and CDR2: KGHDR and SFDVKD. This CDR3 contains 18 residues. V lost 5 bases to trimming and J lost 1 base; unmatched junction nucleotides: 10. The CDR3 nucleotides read TGTGCCACCAGTGGCCGCTGGACAGGGGCGGGGAACACCGGGGAGCTGTTTTTT. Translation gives CATSGRWTGAGNTGELFF.

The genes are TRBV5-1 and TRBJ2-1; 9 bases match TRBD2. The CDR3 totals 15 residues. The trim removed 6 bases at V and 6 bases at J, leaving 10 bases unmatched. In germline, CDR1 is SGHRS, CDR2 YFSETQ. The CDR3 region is CASTPLAGAPNEQFF. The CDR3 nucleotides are TGCGCCAGCACCCCTTTAGCGGGAGCCCCCAATGAGCAGTTCTTC.

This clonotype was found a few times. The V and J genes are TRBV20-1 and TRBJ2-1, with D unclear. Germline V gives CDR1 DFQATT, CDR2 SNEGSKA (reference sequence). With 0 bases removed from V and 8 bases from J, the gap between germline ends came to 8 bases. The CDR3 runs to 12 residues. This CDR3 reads CSARDTRDEQFF. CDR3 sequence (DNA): TGCAGTGCTAGAGATACCCGGGATGAGCAGTTCTTC.

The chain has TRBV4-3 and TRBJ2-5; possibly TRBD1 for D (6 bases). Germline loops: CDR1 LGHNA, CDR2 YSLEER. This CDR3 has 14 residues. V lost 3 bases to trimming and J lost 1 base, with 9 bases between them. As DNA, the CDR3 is TGCGCCAGCAGCCAGGGGGACACCCAAGAGACCCAGTACTTC. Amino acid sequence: CASSQGDTQETQYF.

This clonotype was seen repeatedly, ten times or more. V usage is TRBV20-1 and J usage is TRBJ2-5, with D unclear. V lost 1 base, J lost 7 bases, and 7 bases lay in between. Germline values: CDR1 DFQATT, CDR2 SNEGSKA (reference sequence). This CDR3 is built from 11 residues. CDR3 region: CSARAQLTQYF. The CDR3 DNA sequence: TGCAGTGCTAGAGCCCAGTTGACCCAGTACTTC.

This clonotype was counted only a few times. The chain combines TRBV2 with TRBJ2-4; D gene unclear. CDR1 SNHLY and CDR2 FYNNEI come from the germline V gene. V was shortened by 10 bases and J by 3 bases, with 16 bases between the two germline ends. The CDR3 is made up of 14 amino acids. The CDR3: CATVTGPVKNIQYF. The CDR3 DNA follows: TGTGCCACTGTAACCGGACCTGTCAAAAACATTCAGTACTTC.

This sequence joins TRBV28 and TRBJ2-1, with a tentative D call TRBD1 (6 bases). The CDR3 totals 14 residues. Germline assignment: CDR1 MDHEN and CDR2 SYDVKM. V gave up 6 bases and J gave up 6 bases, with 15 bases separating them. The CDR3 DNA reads TGTGCCAGCAGATTGACAGGACGGCCCAATGAGCAGTTCTTC. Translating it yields CASRLTGRPNEQFF.

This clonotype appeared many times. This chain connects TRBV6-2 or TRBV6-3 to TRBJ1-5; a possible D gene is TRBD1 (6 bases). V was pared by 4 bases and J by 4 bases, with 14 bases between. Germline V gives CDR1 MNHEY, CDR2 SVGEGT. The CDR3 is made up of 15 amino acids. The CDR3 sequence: CASSLRGGGNQPQHF. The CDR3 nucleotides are TGTGCCAGCAGTTTGAGAGGAGGGGGTAATCAGCCCCAGCATTTT.

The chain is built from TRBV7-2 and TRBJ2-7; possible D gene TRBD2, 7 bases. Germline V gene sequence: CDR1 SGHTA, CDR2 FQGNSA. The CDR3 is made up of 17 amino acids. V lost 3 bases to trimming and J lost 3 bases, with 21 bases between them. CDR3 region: CASSFQGYGGRFYEQYF. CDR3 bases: TGTGCCAGCAGCTTCCAGGGGTACGGGGGGCGCTTCTACGAGCAGTACTTC.

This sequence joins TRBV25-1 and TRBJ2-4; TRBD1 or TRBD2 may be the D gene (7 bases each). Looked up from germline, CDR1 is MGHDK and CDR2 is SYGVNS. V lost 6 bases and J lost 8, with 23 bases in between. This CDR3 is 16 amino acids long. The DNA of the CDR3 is TGTGCCAGCAGCCGACAGGGAGGAATGGGGGGGGACATTCAGTACTTC. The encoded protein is CASSRQGGMGGDIQYF.

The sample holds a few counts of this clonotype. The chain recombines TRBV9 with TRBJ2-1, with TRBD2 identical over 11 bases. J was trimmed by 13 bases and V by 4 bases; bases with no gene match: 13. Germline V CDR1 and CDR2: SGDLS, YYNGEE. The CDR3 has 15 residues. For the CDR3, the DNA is TGTGCCAGCAGCCCTCAAGGCCGTAGCGGGAGGGCCCAGTTCTTC. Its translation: CASSPQGRSGRAQFF.